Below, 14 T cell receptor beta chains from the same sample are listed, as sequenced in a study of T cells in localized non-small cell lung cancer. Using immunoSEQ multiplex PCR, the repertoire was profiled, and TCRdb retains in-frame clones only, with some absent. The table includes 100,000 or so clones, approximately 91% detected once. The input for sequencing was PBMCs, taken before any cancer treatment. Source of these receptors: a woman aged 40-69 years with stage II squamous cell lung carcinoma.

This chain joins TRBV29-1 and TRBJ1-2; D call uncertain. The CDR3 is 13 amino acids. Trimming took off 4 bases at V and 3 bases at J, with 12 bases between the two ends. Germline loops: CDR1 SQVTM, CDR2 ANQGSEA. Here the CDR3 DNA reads TGCAGCGTTGCCCCTACGGGAGACTATGGCTACACCTTC. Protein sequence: CSVAPTGDYGYTF.

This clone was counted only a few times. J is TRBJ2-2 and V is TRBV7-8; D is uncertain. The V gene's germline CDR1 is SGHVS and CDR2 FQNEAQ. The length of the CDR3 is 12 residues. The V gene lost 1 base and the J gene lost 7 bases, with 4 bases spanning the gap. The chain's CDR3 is CASSLGYGELFF. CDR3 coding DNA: TGTGCCAGCAGCTTAGGGTACGGGGAGCTGTTTTTT.

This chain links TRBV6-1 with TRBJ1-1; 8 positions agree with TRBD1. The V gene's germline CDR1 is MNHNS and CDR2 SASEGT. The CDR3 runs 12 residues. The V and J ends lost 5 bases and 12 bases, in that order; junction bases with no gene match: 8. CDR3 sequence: CASSNGQGPSFF. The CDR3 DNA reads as TGTGCCAGCAGTAATGGACAGGGCCCATCTTTCTTT.

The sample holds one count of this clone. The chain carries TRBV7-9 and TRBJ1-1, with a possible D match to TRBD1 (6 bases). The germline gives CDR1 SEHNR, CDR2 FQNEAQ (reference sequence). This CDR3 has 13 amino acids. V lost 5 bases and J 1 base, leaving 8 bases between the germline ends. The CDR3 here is CASSLDRNTEAFF. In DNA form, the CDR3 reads TGTGCCAGCAGCCTGGACAGGAACACTGAAGCTTTCTTT.

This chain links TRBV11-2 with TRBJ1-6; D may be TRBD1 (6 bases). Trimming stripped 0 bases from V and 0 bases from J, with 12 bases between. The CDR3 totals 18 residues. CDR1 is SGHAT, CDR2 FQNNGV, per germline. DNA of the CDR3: TGTGCCAGCAGCTTAGAGGCCAGGGGAATCTCCTATAATTCACCCCTCCACTTT. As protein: CASSLEARGISYNSPLHF.

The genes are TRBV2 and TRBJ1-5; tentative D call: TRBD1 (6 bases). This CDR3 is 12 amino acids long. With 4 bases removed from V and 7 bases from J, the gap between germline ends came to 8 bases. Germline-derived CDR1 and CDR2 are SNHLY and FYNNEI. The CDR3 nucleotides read TGTGCCAGCAGTGCGGACAGCCAGCCCCAGCATTTT. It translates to CASSADSQPQHF.

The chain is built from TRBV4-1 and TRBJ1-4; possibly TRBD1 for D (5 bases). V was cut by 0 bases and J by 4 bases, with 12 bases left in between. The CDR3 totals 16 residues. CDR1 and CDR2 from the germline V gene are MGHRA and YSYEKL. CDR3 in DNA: TGCGCCAGCAGCCAAGAATCCGGGGGTTTTAATGAAAAACTGTTTTTT. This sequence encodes CASSQESGGFNEKLFF.

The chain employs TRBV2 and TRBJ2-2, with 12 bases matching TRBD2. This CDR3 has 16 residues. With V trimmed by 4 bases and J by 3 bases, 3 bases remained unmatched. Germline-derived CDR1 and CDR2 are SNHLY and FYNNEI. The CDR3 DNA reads TGTGCCAGCAGTGGACTAGCGGGGGCTCACACCGGGGAGCTGTTTTTT. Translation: CASSGLAGAHTGELFF.

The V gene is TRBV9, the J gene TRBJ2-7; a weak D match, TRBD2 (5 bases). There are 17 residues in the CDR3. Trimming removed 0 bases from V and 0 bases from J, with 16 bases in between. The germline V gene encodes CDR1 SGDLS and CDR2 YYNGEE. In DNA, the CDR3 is TGTGCCAGCAGCGTAGACCCTAGCTTAACGAGCTCCTACGAGCAGTACTTC. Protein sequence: CASSVDPSLTSSYEQYF.

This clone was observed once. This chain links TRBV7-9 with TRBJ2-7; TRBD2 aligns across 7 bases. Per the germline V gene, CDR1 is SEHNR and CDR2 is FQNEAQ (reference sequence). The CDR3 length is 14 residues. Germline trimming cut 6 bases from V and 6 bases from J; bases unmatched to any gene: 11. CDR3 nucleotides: TGTGCCAGCAGTCCCCCGGGGGGACGGGGCGAGCAGTACTTC. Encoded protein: CASSPPGGRGEQYF.

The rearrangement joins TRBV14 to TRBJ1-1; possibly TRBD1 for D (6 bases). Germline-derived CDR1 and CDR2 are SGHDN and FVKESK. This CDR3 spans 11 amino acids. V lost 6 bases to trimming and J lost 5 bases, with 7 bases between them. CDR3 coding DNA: TGTGCCAGCAGAGGGGGGACTGAAGCTTTCTTT. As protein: CASRGGTEAFF.

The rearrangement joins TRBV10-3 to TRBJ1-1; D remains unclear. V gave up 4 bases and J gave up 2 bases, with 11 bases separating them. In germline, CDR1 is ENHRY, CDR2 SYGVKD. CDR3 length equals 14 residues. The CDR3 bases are TGTGCCATCAGTGGGGAGCCAACCAACACTGAAGCTTTCTTT. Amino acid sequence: CAISGEPTNTEAFF.

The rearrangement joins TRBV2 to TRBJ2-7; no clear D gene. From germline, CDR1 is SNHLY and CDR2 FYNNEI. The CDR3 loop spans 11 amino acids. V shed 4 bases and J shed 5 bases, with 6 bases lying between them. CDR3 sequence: CASSVTHEQYF. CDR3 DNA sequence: TGTGCCAGCAGTGTAACCCACGAGCAGTACTTC.

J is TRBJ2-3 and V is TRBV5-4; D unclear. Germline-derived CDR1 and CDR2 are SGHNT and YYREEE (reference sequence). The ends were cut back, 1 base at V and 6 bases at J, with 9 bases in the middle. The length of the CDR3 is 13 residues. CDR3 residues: CASSLPPRDTQYF. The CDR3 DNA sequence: TGTGCCAGCAGCTTGCCCCCCCGGGATACGCAGTATTTT.